The clone carrying this TCR beta chain was recorded a few times. The antigen is undetermined. Germline V gene sequence: CDR1 SGHVS, CDR2 FNYEAQ. The CDR3 totals 13 residues. V gave up 2 bases and J gave up 1 base, with 5 bases separating them. The sample belongs to a study of somatic mutations in cytotoxic T cells in rheumatoid arthritis. The study's findings and limits: The study found no significant difference in CD8+ T-cell clonality between rheumatoid arthritis patients and age-matched healthy controls. Which antigens the expanded CD8+ clones targeted was unknown.

Some clones are missing from TCRdb's copy, which holds only in-frame ones; the method was immunoSEQ multiplex PCR. The repertoire holds some 10,000 clones, with approximately 70% as singletons. The rearrangement uses TRBV7-6 and TRBJ1-1; no clear D gene. Source material: CD8+ T cells sorted from blood. The source of this sequence is a man aged 55 to 70 in good health. CDR3: CASSLPGNTEAFF. The CDR3 coding sequence is TGTGCCAGCAGCTTACCCGGGAACACTGAAGCTTTCTTT. The variable domain in full, completed from reference TRBV7-6 and TRBJ1-1, reads GAGVSQSPRYKVTKRGQDVALRCDPISGHVSLYWYRQALGQGPEFLTYFNYEAQQDKSGLPNDRFSAERPEGSISTLTIQRTEQRDSAMYRCASSLPGNTEAFFGQGTRLTVV.